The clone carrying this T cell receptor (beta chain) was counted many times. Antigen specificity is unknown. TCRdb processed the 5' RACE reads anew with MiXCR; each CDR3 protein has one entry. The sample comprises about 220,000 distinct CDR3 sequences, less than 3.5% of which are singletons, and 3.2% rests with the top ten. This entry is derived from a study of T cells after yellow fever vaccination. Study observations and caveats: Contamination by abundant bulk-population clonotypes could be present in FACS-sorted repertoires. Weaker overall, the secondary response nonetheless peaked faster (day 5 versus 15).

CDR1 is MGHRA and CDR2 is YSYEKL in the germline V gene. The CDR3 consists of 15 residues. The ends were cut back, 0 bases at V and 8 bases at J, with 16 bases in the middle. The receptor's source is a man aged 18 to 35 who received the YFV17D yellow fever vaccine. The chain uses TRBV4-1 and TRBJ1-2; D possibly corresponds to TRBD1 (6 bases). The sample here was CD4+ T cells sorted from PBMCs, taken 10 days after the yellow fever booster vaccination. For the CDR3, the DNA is TGCGCCAGCAGCCAAGATGAAGGGGGGCGCCGGGGCTACACCTTC. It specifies CASSQDEGGRRGYTF.